A single sample gave rise to the 27 T cell receptor beta chains below, sequenced in a study of cytomegalovirus exposure and HLA in healthy donors. A multiplex PCR was run with 60 Vbeta primers and 13 Jbeta primers. The method was immunoSEQ multiplex PCR; TCRdb's version includes in-frame clones alone and lacks a portion of them. The sample yields about 52,000 clones, 50% to 70% seen once. Sequenced sample: PBMCs. Receptors were obtained from a human donor in good health.

The chain joins TRBV6-6 to TRBJ1-6; possibly TRBD1 for D (6 bases). With 2 bases removed from V and 10 bases from J, the gap between germline ends came to 18 bases. Per the germline V gene, CDR1 is MNHNY and CDR2 is SVGAGI (reference sequence). The CDR3 is made up of 16 amino acids. The CDR3: CASSYGAGGGRSPLHF. The DNA of the CDR3 is TGTGCCAGCAGTTACGGCGCCGGGGGGGGCCGCTCACCCCTCCACTTT.

This clone was recorded a few times. The chain links TRBV5-1 to TRBJ2-2; D may be TRBD1 (6 bases). V lost 1 base and J 3 bases, leaving 13 bases between the germline ends. The CDR3 runs 16 residues. Germline CDR1 SGHRS, CDR2 YFSETQ. The CDR3 is CASSLNGGGDTGELFF. For the CDR3, the DNA is TGCGCCAGCAGCTTGAATGGGGGCGGCGACACCGGGGAGCTGTTTTTT.

The chain has TRBV7-3 and TRBJ2-1; 7 positions match TRBD2. The junction had 4 bases not matched to a gene; V was cut back by 3 bases and J by 5 bases. There are 14 residues in the CDR3. Germline-derived CDR1 and CDR2 are SGHTA and FQGTGA. The CDR3 bases are TGTGCCAGCAGCTTCAGCGGGGCGAACAATGAGCAGTTCTTC. It yields the protein CASSFSGANNEQFF.

This chain links TRBV5-1 with TRBJ2-3, with TRBD1 matching over 7 bases. Unmatched junction bases numbered 6, after V lost 8 bases and J lost 0 bases. CDR1 is SGHRS, CDR2 YFSETQ, per germline. This CDR3 has 14 residues. The CDR3 here is CASMGQPSTDTQYF. CDR3 coding DNA: TGCGCCAGTATGGGACAGCCGAGCACAGATACGCAGTATTTT.

The DNA of the CDR3 is TGTGCCAGCTCACCAGGAGTGGGTACGCAGTATTTT. Translation gives CASSPGVGTQYF. This chain joins TRBV18 and TRBJ2-3; D ambiguous. This CDR3 has 12 residues. CDR1 is KGHSH, CDR2 LQKENI, per germline. The germline V and J ends were trimmed by 2 bases and 8 bases, with 8 bases remaining between them.

In this sample, this clone turned up once. This chain links TRBV15 with TRBJ2-7, with a possible D match to TRBD1 (6 bases). CDR3 size: 14 residues. Trimming pared 5 bases from V and 0 bases from J, leaving 11 bases between. Per the germline V gene, CDR1 is LNHNV and CDR2 is YYDKDF (reference sequence). CDR3: CATSRTGSSYEQYF. The CDR3 bases are TGTGCCACCAGCCGCACAGGGAGCTCCTACGAGCAGTACTTC.

The V and J genes are TRBV19 and TRBJ1-2; D uncertain. The CDR3 runs to 16 residues. V lost 5 bases, J lost 4 bases, and 20 bases lay in between. The germline V gene has CDR1 LNHDA and CDR2 SQIVND (reference sequence). The CDR3 loop is CASSASGSTPLYGYTF. The CDR3 bases are TGTGCCAGTAGTGCCTCGGGATCGACCCCCCTCTATGGCTACACCTTC.

This clone was found a few times. The V gene is TRBV7-3, the J gene TRBJ2-1; 10 nucleotides agree with TRBD2. The CDR3 runs to 15 residues. J gave up 8 bases and V 5 bases, and 9 bases lay outside the gene matches. CDR1 is SGHTA and CDR2 is FQGTGA in the germline V gene. The CDR3 DNA sequence: TGTGCCAGCAGCCAGGGGAGCGGGGGGGCGGATGAGCAGTTCTTC. Translation: CASSQGSGGADEQFF.

The chain employs TRBV5-4 and TRBJ2-7, with D perhaps TRBD2 (6 bases). This CDR3 region has 14 residues. Trimming took off 2 bases at V and 7 bases at J, with 16 bases between the two ends. Germline V lookup: CDR1 SGHNT, CDR2 YYREEE (reference sequence). Written as DNA, the CDR3 is TGTGCCAGCAGCTTAGGCGGGATTAACCGGGAGCAGTACTTC. Encoded protein: CASSLGGINREQYF.

This chain connects TRBV5-8 to TRBJ2-1, with 11 bases fitting TRBD2. With 2 bases clipped from V and 10 bases from J, the junction kept 8 bases outside the gene matches. Germline loops: CDR1 SGHTS, CDR2 YDEGEE. This CDR3 contains 15 residues. CDR3 region: CASSLASGGFREQFF. Here the CDR3 DNA reads TGTGCCAGCAGCTTAGCTAGCGGGGGGTTTAGGGAGCAGTTCTTC.

This clone was observed a single time. The V gene is TRBV4-2, the J gene TRBJ1-6; D call uncertain. V lost 1 base, J lost 8 bases, and 6 bases lay in between. This CDR3 contains 13 residues. CDR1 and CDR2 (germline): LGHNA, YNFKEQ. CDR3 protein: CASSQAPYSPLHF. CDR3 sequence (DNA): TGTGCCAGCAGCCAAGCCCCATATTCACCCCTCCACTTT.

The chain has TRBV2 and TRBJ2-5; 7 positions match TRBD1. Germline V CDR1 and CDR2: SNHLY, FYNNEI. Trimming removed 5 bases from V and 1 base from J; junction bases left unmatched: 7. The CDR3 extends over 15 amino acids. CDR3 protein: CASSTLTGPQETQYF. CDR3 DNA sequence: TGTGCCAGCAGTACCCTGACAGGGCCCCAAGAGACCCAGTACTTC. Based on the CDR3 plus reference TRBV2 and TRBJ2-5, the full variable domain is EPEVTQTPSHQVTQMGQEVILRCVPISNHLYFYWYRQILGQKVEFLVSFYNNEISEKSEIFDDQFSVERPDGSNFTLKIRSTKLEDSAMYFCASSTLTGPQETQYFGPGTRLLVL.

This clone has a handful of counts. This chain uses TRBV5-1 with TRBJ1-2; no definite D call. Trimming pared 1 base from V and 8 bases from J, leaving 12 bases between. Germline CDR1 reads SGHRS; CDR2 reads YFSETQ. The CDR3 covers 13 residues. The CDR3 sequence is CASSLIDGSGYTF. In DNA, the CDR3 is TGCGCCAGCAGCTTGATAGACGGGTCGGGCTACACCTTC.

On this clone: Other DNA sequences in the same sample also yield this CDR3. DNA for the CDR3: TGTGCCTGGAGTGAGGGACAGTCAAATTCACCCCTCCACTTT. Translation: CAWSEGQSNSPLHF. The chain carries TRBV30 and TRBJ1-6; TRBD1 matches 7 bases. This CDR3 comprises 14 residues. Germline V CDR1 and CDR2: GTSNPN, SVGIG (reference sequence). After removal of 1 base from V and 7 bases from J, the junction contained 4 bases not matched to a gene.

The chain links TRBV30 to TRBJ1-1; TRBD1 matches at 8 bases. The CDR3 covers 14 residues. Per the germline V gene, CDR1 is GTSNPN and CDR2 is SVGIG (reference sequence). Trimming at V came to 5 bases and at J to 4 bases, leaving 9 bases not matched to a gene. As DNA, the CDR3 is TGTGCCTGGGGACAGGGTAGTCGAGGCACTGAAGCTTTCTTT. Protein product: CAWGQGSRGTEAFF.

This clone was seen a handful of times. The chain uses TRBV13 and TRBJ1-2; 10 nucleotides agree with TRBD1. The trim removed 4 bases at V and 5 bases at J, leaving 4 bases unmatched. In germline, CDR1 is PRHDT, CDR2 FYEKMQ (reference sequence). The CDR3 has 14 amino acids. The CDR3 sequence is CASSSGTGAYGYTF. The CDR3 DNA reads as TGTGCCAGCAGCTCCGGGACAGGGGCGTATGGCTACACCTTC.

V and J are TRBV10-3 and TRBJ2-7; 9 bases fit TRBD1. The germline CDR1 and CDR2 sequences are ENHRY and SYGVKD. The CDR3 extends over 16 amino acids. Trimming removed 1 base from V and 6 bases from J; junction bases left unmatched: 10. The CDR3 DNA reads as TGTGCCATCAGTGAGTGGCTCTCGGGGACAGGGCCCGAGCAGTACTTC. Its translation is CAISEWLSGTGPEQYF.

This clone was seen more than once but under ten times. This sequence joins TRBV6-1 and TRBJ2-1; D possibly corresponds to TRBD1 (5 bases). Trimming shortened V by 0 bases and J by 8 bases, and 17 bases separated the two germline ends. The CDR3 consists of 16 residues. CDR1 is MNHNS, CDR2 SASEGT, per germline. The CDR3 sequence is CASSEAHRYPGDEQFF. The DNA of the CDR3 is TGTGCCAGCAGTGAAGCTCACAGGTACCCAGGCGATGAGCAGTTCTTC.

The chain joins TRBV15 to TRBJ2-7, with 8 nucleotides matching TRBD1. J was trimmed by 1 base and V by 1 base; bases with no gene match: 3. The CDR3 sequence is 15 residues long. The germline gives CDR1 LNHNV, CDR2 YYDKDF (reference sequence). The CDR3 bases are TGTGCCACCAGCAGAGCGACAGGGGCTTCCTACGAGCAGTACTTC. Protein sequence: CATSRATGASYEQYF.

This clone was found a few times. J is TRBJ2-7 and V is TRBV5-1; TRBD1 might be the D (6 bases). The germline gives CDR1 SGHRS, CDR2 YFSETQ. Trimming removed 0 bases at V and 2 bases at J, with 9 bases between. The CDR3 consists of 14 residues. The CDR3 protein is CASSLGQATYEQYF. CDR3 bases: TGCGCCAGCAGCTTGGGACAGGCTACCTACGAGCAGTACTTC.

This chain joins TRBV27 and TRBJ2-5; D is undetermined. The assigned J gene may be wrong: the sequence end matches TRBJ2-7 better. From germline, CDR1 is MNHEY and CDR2 SMNVEV (reference sequence). This CDR3 comprises 13 residues. This CDR3 is CASSLKQFYEQYF. Written as DNA, the CDR3 is TGTGCCAGCAGTTTAAAACAGTTCTACGAGCAGTACTTC.

This clone has just a few counts. The chain recombines TRBV6-5 with TRBJ1-2, with 9 bases that match TRBD1. Germline assignment: CDR1 MNHEY and CDR2 SVGAGI. The CDR3 runs 15 residues. The V and J ends lost 0 bases and 8 bases, in that order; junction bases with no gene match: 7. CDR3 residues: CASSYSGQGGGGYTF. CDR3 DNA: TGTGCCAGCAGTTACTCGGGACAGGGAGGAGGCGGCTACACCTTC.

J is TRBJ2-1 and V is TRBV9, with 10 bases aligning to TRBD2. Trimming removed 7 bases from V and 6 bases from J; junction bases left unmatched: 7. The CDR3 has 14 amino acids. Germline CDR1 is SGDLS and CDR2 is YYNGEE. CDR3 sequence: CASGQRGGINEQFF. In nucleotides, the CDR3 is TGTGCCAGCGGACAGCGGGGGGGCATCAATGAGCAGTTCTTC.

This sequence joins TRBV9 and TRBJ2-1, with 8 bases matching TRBD2. CDR3 length: 15 amino acids. V dropped 5 bases and J dropped 2; count of bases not matched to a gene: 6. Germline lookup yields CDR1 SGDLS and CDR2 YYNGEE. Here the CDR3 DNA reads TGTGCCAGCAGTGCGACTAGCGAGACCTACAATGAGCAGTTCTTC. This codes for CASSATSETYNEQFF.

The chain links TRBV19 to TRBJ2-5; 10 bases line up with TRBD2. Trimming at V came to 11 bases and at J to 5 bases, leaving 8 bases not matched to a gene. This CDR3 comprises 13 residues. Germline CDR1 reads LNHDA; CDR2 reads SQIVND (reference sequence). In nucleotides, the CDR3 is TGTGCCTCCGGAGCGGGGGGGGGTGAGACCCAGTACTTC. This encodes CASGAGGGETQYF. The whole variable domain, remainder taken from reference TRBV19 and TRBJ2-5, is DGGITQSPKYLFRKEGQNVTLSCEQNLNHDAMYWYRQDPGQGLRLIYYSQIVNDFQKGDIAEGYSVSREKKESFPLTVTSAQKNPTAFYLCASGAGGGETQYFGPGTRLLVL.

The chain employs TRBV7-9 and TRBJ1-5; D gene unclear. Looked up from germline, CDR1 is SEHNR and CDR2 is FQNEAQ (reference sequence). This CDR3 has 15 amino acids. V lost 1 base to trimming and J lost 0 bases, with 7 bases between them. The DNA of the CDR3 is TGTGCCAGCAGCTTAGGTCAGGATAGCAATCAGCCCCAGCATTTT. Translating gives CASSLGQDSNQPQHF.

This clone was observed a handful of times. The chain links TRBV27 to TRBJ2-7; TRBD2 matches 16 bases. V was pared by 4 bases and J by 8 bases, with 5 bases of the junction left unmatched. The CDR3 is 15 residues long. Germline V gives CDR1 MNHEY, CDR2 SMNVEV (reference sequence). For the CDR3, the DNA is TGTGCCAGCAGTTCGGGGACTAGCGGGGGGGGTAAGCAGTACTTC. Its protein is CASSSGTSGGGKQYF.